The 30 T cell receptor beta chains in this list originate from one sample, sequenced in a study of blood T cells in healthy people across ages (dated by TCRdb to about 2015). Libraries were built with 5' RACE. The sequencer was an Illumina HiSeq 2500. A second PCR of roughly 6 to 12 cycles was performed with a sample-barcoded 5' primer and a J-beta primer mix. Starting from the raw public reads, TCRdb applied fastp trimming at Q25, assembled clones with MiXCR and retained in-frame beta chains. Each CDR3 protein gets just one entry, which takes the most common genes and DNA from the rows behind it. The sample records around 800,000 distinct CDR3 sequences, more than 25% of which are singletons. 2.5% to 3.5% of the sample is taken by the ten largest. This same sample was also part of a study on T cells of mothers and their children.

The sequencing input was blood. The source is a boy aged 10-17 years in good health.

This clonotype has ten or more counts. The CDR3 protein is CAISEGQGSVEKLFF. The CDR3 nucleotides are TGTGCCATCAGTGAGGGACAGGGATCAGTTGAAAAACTGTTTTTT. The chain combines TRBV10-3 with TRBJ1-4; 8 positions match TRBD1. This CDR3 contains 15 residues. V lost 2 bases and J lost 7; bases outside the gene matches: 6. Germline V gene sequence: CDR1 ENHRY, CDR2 SYGVKD.

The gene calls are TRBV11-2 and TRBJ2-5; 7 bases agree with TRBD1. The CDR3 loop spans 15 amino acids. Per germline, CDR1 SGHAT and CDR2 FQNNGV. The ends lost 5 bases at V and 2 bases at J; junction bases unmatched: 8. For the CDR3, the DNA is TGTGCCAGCAGCAGGGTAGGGGGCGTTCAAGAGACCCAGTACTTC. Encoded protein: CASSRVGGVQETQYF.

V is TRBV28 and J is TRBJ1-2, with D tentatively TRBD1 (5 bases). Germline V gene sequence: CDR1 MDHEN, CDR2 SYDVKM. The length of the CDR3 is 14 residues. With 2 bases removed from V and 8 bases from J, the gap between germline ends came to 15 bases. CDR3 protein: CASSLTSQGGGYTF. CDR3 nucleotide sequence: TGTGCCAGCAGTTTAACCTCCCAGGGAGGCGGCTACACCTTC.

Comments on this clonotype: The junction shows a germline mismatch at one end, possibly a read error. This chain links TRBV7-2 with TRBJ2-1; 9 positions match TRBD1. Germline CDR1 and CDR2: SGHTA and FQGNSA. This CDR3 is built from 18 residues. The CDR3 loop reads CASPSTGGTGGSCNEQFF. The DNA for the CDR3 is TGTGCCAGCCCCTCGACAGGGGGTACCGGCGGTTCCTGCAATGAGCAGTTCTTC. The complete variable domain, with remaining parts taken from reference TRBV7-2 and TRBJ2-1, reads GAGVSQSPSNKVTEKGKDVELRCDPISGHTALYWYRQSLGQGLEFLIYFQGNSAPDKSGLPSDRFSAERTGGSVSTLTIQRTQQEDSAVYLCASPSTGGTGGSCNEQFFGPGTRLTVL.

The DNA for the CDR3 is TGTGCCTGGAGTGCAGGGGGCAGCAATCAGCCCCAGCATTTT. Translated: CAWSAGGSNQPQHF. This chain connects TRBV30 to TRBJ1-5; 8 bases are shared with TRBD1. This CDR3 has 14 residues. Looked up from germline, CDR1 is GTSNPN and CDR2 is SVGIG (reference sequence). J was trimmed by 1 base and V by 1 base; bases with no gene match: 0.

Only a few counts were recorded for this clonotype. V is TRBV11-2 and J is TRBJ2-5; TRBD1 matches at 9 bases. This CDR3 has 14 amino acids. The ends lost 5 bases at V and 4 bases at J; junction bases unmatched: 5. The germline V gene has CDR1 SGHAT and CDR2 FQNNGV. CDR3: CASSPNRGRETQYF. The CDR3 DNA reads TGTGCCAGCAGCCCAAACAGGGGGCGAGAGACCCAGTACTTC. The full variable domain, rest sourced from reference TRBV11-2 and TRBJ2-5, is EAGVAQSPRYKIIEKRQSVAFWCNPISGHATLYWYQQILGQGPKLLIQFQNNGVVDDSQLPKDRFSAERLKGVDSTLKIQPAKLEDSAVYLCASSPNRGRETQYFGPGTRLLVL.

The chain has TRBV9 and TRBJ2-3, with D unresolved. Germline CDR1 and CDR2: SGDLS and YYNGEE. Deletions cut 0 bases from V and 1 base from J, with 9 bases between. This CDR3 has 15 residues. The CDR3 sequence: CASSVAPVGTDTQYF. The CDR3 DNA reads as TGTGCCAGCAGCGTAGCCCCCGTAGGCACAGATACGCAGTATTTT.

The CDR3 DNA reads as TGCGCCAGCAGCCTATCTTTTCTTCGGGACTACGGCAATGAGCAGTTCTTC. Protein sequence: CASSLSFLRDYGNEQFF. The J gene is TRBJ2-7, the V gene TRBV5-1, with TRBD2 matching 7 bases. The J call may be in error: the DNA end matches TRBJ2-1 better. This CDR3 contains 17 residues. From germline, CDR1 is SGHRS and CDR2 YFSETQ.

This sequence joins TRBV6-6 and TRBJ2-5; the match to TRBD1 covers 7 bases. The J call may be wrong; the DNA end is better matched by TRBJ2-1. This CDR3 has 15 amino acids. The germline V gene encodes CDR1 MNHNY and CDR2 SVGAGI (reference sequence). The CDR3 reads CASSSVTGVVNEQFF. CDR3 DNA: TGTGCCAGCAGTTCCGTTACAGGGGTGGTTAATGAGCAGTTCTTC.

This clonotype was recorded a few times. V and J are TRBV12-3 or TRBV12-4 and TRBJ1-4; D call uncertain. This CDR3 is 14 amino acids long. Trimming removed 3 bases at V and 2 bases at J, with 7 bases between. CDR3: CASSFNPTNEKLFF. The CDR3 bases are TGTGCCAGCAGTTTCAACCCCACTAATGAAAAACTGTTTTTT.

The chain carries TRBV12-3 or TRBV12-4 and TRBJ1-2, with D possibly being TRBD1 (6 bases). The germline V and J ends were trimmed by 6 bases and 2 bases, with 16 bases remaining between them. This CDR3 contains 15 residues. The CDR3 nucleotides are TGTGCCAGCAGCTCCCCCGGACAGATAAACTATGGCTACACCTTC. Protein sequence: CASSSPGQINYGYTF.

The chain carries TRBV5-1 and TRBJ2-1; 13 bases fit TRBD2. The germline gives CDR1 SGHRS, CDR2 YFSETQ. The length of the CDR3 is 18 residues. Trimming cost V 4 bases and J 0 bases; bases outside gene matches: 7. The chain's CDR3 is CASSPRTSGSSSYNEQFF. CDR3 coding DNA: TGCGCCAGCAGCCCTCGGACTAGCGGGAGTAGCTCCTACAATGAGCAGTTCTTC.

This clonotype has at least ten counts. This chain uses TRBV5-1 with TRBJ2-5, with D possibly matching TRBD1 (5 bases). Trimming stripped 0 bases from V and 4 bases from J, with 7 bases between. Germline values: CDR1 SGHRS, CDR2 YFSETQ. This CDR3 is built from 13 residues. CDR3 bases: TGCGCCAGCAGCTTGGAGGGGCTAGAGACCCAGTACTTC. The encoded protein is CASSLEGLETQYF.

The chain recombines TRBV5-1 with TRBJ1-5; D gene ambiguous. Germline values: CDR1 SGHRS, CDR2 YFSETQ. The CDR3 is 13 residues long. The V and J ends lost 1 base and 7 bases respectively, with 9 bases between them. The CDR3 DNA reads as TGCGCCAGCAGCTTGTTTGTGGGACAGCCCCAGCATTTT. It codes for CASSLFVGQPQHF.

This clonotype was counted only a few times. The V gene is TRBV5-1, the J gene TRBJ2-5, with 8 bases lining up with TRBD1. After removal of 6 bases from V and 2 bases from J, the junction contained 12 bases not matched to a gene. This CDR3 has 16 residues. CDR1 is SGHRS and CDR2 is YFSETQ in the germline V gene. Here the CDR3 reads CASKRDPGQVQETQYF. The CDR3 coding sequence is TGCGCCAGCAAGAGAGATCCGGGACAGGTGCAAGAGACCCAGTACTTC. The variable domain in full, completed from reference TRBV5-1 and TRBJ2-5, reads KAGVTQTPRYLIKTRGQQVTLSCSPISGHRSVSWYQQTPGQGLQFLFEYFSETQRNKGNFPGRFSGRQFSNSRSEMNVSTLELGDSALYLCASKRDPGQVQETQYFGPGTRLLVL.

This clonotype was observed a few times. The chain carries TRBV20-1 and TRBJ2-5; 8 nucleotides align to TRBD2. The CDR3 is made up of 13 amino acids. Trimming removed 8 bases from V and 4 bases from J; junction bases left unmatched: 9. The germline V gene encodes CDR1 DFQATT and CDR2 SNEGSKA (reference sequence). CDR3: CSLAPAGGETQYF. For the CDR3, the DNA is TGCAGTCTGGCGCCCGCGGGAGGAGAGACCCAGTACTTC.

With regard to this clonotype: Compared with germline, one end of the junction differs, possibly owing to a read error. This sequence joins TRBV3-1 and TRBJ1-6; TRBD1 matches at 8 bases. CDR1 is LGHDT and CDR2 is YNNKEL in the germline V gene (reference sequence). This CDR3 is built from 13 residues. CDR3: CASSFTGGSPPHF. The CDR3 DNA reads TGTGCCAGCAGCTTTACAGGGGGTTCACCCCCCCACTTT. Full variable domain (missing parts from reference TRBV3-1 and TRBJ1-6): DTAVSQTPKYLVTQMGNDKSIKCEQNLGHDTMYWYKQDSKKFLKIMFSYNNKELIINETVPNRFSPKSPDKAHLNLHINSLELGDSAVYFCASSFTGGSPPHFGNGTRLTVT.

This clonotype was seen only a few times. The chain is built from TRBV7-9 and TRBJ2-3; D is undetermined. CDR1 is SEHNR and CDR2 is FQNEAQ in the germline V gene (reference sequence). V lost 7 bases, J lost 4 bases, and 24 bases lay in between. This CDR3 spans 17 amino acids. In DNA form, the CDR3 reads TGTGCCAGCACCATACGGGCGCGCGGCGACGATTCAGATACGCAGTATTTT. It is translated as CASTIRARGDDSDTQYF.

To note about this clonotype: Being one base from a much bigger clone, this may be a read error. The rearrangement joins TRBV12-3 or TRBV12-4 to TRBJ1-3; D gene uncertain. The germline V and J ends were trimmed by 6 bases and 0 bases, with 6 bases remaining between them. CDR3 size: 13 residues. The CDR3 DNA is TGTGCCAGCAGCCTACACTCTGGAAACACCATATATTTT. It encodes CASSLHSGNTIYF.

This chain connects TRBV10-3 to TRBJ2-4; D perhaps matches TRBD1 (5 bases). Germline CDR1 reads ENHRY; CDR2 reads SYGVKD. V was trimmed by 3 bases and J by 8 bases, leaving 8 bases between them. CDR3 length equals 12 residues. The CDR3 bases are TGTGCCATCAGTGAAGGGGTGGACATTCAGTACTTC. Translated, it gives CAISEGVDIQYF.

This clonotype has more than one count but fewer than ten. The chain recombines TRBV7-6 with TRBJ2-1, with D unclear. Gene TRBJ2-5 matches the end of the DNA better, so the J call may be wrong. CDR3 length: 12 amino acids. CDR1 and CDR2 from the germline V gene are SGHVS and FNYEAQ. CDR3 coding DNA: TGTGCCAGCGGCATCTCGGAAGAGACCCAGTACTTC. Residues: CASGISEETQYF.

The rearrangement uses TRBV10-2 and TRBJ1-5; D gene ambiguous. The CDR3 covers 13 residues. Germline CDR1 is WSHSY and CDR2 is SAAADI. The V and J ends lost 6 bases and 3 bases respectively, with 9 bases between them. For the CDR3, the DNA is TGCGCCAGCAGAGCGGGATCCAATCAGCCCCAGCATTTT. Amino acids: CASRAGSNQPQHF.

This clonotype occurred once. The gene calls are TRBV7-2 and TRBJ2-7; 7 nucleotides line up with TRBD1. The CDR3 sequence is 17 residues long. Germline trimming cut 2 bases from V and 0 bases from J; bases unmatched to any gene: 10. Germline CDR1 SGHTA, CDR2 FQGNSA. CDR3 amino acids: CASSLFRVTGASYEQYF. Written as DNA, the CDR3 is TGTGCCAGCAGCTTATTTCGGGTCACAGGGGCCTCCTACGAGCAGTACTTC.

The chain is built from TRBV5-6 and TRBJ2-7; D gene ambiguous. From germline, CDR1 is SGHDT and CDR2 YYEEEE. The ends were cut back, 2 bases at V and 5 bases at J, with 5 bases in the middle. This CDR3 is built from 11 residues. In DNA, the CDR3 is TGTGCCAGCAGCTTCTTCGACGAGCAGTACTTC. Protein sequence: CASSFFDEQYF.

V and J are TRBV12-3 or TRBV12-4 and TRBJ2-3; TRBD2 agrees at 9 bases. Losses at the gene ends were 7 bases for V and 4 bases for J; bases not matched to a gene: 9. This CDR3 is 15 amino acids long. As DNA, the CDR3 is TGTGCCAGCAATACGCGGGGGGGAGGGGCAGATACGCAGTATTTT. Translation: CASNTRGGGADTQYF.

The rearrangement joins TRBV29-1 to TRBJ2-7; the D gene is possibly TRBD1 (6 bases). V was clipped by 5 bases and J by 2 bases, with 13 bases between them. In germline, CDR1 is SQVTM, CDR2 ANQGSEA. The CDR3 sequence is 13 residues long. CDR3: CSVPTGPAYEQYF. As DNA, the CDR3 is TGCAGCGTTCCGACAGGTCCGGCCTACGAGCAGTACTTC.

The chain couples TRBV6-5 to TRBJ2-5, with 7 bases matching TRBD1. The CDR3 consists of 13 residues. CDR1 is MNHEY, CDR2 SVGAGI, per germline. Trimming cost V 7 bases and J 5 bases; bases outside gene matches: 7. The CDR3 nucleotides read TGTGCCAGCATTCCACAGGGGCGGGAGACCCAGTACTTC. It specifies CASIPQGRETQYF.

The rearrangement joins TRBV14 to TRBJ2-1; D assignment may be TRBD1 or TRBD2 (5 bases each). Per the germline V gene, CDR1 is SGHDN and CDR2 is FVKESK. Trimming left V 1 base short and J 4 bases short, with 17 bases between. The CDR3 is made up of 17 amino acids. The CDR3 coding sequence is TGTGCCAGCAGCCAAGTTGGGGGTTTCAGTAGGTACAATGAGCAGTTCTTC. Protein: CASSQVGGFSRYNEQFF.

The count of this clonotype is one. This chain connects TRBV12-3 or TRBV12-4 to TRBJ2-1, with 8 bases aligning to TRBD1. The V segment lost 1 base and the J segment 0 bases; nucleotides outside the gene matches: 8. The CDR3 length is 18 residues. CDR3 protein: CASSLESGGVSSYNEQFF. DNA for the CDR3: TGTGCCAGCAGTTTAGAGTCAGGGGGCGTGAGCTCCTACAATGAGCAGTTCTTC.

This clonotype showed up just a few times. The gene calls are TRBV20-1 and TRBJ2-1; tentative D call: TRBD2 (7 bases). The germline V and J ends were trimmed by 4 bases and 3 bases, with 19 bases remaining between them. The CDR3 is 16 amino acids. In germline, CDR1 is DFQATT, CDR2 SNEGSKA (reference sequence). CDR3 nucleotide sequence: TGCAGTGCTATATTACGGGGGGCCCACTTCTACAATGAGCAGTTCTTC. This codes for CSAILRGAHFYNEQFF.